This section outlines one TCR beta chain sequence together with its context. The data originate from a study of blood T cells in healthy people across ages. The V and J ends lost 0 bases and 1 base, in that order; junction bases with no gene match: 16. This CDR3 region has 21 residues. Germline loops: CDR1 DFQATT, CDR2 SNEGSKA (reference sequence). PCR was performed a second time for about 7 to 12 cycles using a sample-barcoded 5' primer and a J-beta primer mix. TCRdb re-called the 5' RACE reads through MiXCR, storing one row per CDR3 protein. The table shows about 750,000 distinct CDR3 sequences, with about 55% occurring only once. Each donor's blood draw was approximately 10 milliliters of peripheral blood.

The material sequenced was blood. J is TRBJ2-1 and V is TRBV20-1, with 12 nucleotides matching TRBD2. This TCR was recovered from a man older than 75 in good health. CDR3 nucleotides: TGCAGTGCTAGAGATCTCTTAGGGCTAGCGGGAGGGCTGGGTTCCTACAATGAGCAGTTCTTC. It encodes CSARDLLGLAGGLGSYNEQFF.